This entry features one TCR beta chain sequence. The source of the sample is a study of shared clonotypes between healthy human individuals. The naive CD8 population came from CD45RO-negative cells selected for CCR7, without terminally differentiated effector memory CD45RA+ cells. Repertoires were generated with immunoSEQ multiplex PCR, while TCRdb's copy carries only in-frame clones and drops some. The data show about 870,000 clones, with roughly 92% seen just once and less than 25% held by the top ten. Looked up from germline, CDR1 is SGHTA and CDR2 is FQGTGA. Trimming took off 0 bases at V and 1 base at J, with 6 bases between the two ends. The CDR3 has 14 residues.

The sequencing sample was made of naive CD8+ T cells sorted from blood. The receptor was isolated from a man aged 30-40 years in good health. This chain joins TRBV7-3 and TRBJ1-1; D is uncertain. DNA for the CDR3: TGTGCCAGCAGCTTAACTCCCAAGAACACTGAAGCTTTCTTT. Its protein is CASSLTPKNTEAFF.